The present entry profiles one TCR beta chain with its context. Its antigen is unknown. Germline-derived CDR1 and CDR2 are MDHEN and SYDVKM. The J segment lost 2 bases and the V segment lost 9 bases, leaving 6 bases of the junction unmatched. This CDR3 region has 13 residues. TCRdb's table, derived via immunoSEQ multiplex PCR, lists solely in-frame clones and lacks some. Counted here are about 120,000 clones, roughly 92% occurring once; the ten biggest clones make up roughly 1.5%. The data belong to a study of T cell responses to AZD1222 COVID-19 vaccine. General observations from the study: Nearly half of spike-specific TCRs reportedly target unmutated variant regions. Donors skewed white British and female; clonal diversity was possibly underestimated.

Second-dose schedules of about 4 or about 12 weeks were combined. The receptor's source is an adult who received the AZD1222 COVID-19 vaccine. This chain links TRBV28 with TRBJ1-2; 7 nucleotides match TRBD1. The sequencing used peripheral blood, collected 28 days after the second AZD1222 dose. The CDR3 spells CASKTGVNYGYTF. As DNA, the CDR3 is TGTGCCAGTAAAACAGGGGTGAACTATGGCTACACCTTC.